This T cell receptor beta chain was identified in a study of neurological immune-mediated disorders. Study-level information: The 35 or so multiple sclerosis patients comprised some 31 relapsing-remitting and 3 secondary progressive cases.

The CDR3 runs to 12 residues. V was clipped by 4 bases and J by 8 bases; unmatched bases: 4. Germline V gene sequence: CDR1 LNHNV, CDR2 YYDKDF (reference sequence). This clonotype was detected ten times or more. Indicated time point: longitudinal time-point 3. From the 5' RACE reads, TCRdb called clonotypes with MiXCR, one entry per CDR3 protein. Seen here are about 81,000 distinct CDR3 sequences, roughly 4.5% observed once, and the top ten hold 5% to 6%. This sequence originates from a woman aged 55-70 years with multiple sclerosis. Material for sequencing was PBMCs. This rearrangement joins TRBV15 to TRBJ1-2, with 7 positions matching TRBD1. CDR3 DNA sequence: TGTGCCACCAGCAAGGGGGCTGGAGGCTACACCTTC. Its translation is CATSKGAGGYTF.